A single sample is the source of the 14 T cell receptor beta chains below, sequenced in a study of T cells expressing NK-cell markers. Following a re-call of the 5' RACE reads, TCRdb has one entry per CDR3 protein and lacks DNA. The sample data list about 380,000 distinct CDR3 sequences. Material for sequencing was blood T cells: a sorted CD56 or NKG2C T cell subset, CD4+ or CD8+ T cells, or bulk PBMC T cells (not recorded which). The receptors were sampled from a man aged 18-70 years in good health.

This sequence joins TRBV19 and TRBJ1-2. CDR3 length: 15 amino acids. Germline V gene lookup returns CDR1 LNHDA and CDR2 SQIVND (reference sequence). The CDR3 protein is CASSISPIEDYGYTF.

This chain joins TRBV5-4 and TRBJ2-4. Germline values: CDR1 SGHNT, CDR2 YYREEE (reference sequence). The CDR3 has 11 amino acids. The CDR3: CASSSDISVYF. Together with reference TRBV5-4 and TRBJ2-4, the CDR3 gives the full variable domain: ETGVTQSPTHLIKTRGQQVTLRCSSQSGHNTVSWYQQALGQGPQFIFQYYREEENGRGNFPPRFSGLQFPNYSSELNVNALELDDSALYLCASSSDISVYFGAGTRLSVL.

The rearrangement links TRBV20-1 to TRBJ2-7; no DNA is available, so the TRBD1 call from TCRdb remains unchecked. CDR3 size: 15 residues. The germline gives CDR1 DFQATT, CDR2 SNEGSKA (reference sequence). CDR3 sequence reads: CSARFWGGPTYEQYF.

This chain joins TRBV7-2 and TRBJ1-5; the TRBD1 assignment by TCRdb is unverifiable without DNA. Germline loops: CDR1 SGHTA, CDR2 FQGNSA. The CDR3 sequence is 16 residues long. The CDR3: CASSLAELRGNQPQHF.

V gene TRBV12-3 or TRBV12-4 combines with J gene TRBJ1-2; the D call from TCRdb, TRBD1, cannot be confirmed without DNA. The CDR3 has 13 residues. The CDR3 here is CASSPPGQGGYTF.

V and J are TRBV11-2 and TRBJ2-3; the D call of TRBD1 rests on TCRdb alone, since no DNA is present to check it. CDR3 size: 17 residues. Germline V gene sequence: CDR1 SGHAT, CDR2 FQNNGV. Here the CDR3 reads CASSLVGGCDWTDTQYF.

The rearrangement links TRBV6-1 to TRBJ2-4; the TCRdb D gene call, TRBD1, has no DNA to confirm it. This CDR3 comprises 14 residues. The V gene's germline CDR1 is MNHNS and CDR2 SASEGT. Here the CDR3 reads CASRGPGQGIVQYF.

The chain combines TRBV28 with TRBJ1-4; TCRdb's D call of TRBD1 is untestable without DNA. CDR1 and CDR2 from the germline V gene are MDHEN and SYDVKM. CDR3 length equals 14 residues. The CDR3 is CASNPGVLYEKLFF.

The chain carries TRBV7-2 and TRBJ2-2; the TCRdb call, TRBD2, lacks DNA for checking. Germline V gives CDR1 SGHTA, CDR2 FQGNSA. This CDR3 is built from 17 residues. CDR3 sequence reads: CASSSPGLAGGSGELFF.

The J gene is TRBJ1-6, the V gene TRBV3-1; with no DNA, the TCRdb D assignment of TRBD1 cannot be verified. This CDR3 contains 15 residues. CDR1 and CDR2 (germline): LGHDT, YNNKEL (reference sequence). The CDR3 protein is CASSRKTGRNSPLHF. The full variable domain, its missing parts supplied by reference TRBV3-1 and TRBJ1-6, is DTAVSQTPKYLVTQMGNDKSIKCEQNLGHDTMYWYKQDSKKFLKIMFSYNNKELIINETVPNRFSPKSPDKAHLNLHINSLELGDSAVYFCASSRKTGRNSPLHFGNGTRLTVT.

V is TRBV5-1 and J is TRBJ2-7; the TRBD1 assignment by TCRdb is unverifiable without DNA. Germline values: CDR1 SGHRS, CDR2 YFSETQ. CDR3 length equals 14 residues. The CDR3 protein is CASSTDPPGYEQYF. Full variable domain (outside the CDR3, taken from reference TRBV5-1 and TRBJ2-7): KAGVTQTPRYLIKTRGQQVTLSCSPISGHRSVSWYQQTPGQGLQFLFEYFSETQRNKGNFPGRFSGRQFSNSRSEMNVSTLELGDSALYLCASSTDPPGYEQYFGPGTRLTVT.

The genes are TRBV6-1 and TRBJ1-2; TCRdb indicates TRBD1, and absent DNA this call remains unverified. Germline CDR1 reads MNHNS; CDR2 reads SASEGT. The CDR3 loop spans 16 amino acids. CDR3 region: CASSHVRTGANYGYTF.

The CDR3 sequence: CASSYSIRNGETQYF. V is TRBV6-5 and J is TRBJ2-5. The CDR3 consists of 15 residues. CDR1 and CDR2 (germline): MNHEY, SVGAGI.

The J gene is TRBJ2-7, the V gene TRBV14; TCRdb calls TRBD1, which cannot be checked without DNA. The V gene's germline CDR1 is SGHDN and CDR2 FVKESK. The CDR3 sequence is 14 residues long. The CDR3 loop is CASSLGAGGYEQYF.